The 2 T cell receptor beta chains presented below share a single source sample, sequenced in a study of blood T cell repertoires in COVID-19. Repertoires were generated with immunoSEQ multiplex PCR, while TCRdb's copy carries only in-frame clones and drops some. The sample lists about 330,000 clones, about 87% occurring once. The material sequenced was PBMCs or T cells enriched from blood (not recorded which). The receptor set was obtained from a woman aged 25 to 39 who had recovered from COVID-19.

The genes are TRBV5-4 and TRBJ1-1, with D maybe TRBD1 (5 bases). Germline-derived CDR1 and CDR2 are SGHNT and YYREEE (reference sequence). The V end was cut by 4 bases, the J end by 0 bases, with 13 bases between. The CDR3 sequence is 15 residues long. The CDR3 coding sequence is TGTGCCAGCAGCCTCGCCGGGGGAGTGAACACTGAAGCTTTCTTT. Its translation is CASSLAGGVNTEAFF.

The chain couples TRBV6-2 or TRBV6-3 to TRBJ2-6, with D possibly TRBD2 on 6 matching bases. CDR3 length: 17 amino acids. Germline CDR1 MNHEY, CDR2 SVGEGT. Deletions cut 2 bases from V and 4 bases from J, with 15 bases between. This CDR3 reads CASSYLVGAGGANVLTF. As DNA, the CDR3 is TGTGCCAGCAGTTACCTGGTCGGGGCGGGAGGGGCCAACGTCCTGACTTTC.